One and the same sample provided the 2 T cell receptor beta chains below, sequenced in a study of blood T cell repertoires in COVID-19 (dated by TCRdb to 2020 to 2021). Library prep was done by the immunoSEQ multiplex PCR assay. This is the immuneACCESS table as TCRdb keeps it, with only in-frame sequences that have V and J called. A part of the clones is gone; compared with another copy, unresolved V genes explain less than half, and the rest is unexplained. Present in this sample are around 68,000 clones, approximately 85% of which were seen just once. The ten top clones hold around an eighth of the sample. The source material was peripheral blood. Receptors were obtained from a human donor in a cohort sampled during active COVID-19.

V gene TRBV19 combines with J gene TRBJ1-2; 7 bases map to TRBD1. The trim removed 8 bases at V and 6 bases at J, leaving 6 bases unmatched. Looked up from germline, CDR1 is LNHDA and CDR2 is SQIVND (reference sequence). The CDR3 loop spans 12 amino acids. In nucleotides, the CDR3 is TGTGCCAGTCTGGAGGGGGCCCATGGCTACACCTTC. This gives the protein CASLEGAHGYTF.

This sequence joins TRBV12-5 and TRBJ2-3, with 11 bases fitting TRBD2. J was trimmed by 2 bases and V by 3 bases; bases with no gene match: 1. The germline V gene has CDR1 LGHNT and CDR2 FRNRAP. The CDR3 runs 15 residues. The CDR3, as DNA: TGTGCTAGTGGTTTACTAGCGGGGGCCACAGATACGCAGTATTTT. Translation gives CASGLLAGATDTQYF. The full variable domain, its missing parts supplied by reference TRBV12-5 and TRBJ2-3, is DARVTQTPRHKVTEMGQEVTMRCQPILGHNTVFWYRQTMMQGLELLAYFRNRAPLDDSGMPKDRFSAEMPDATLATLKIQPSEPRDSAVYFCASGLLAGATDTQYFGPGTRLTVL.